This T cell receptor (beta chain) was documented in a study of T cell repertoires in ileal Crohn's disease. Trimming removed 1 base at V and 6 bases at J, with 10 bases between. Germline V lookup: CDR1 PRHDT, CDR2 FYEKMQ (reference sequence). The CDR3 contains 13 residues. Sequenced by immunoSEQ multiplex PCR; TCRdb stores in-frame clones only, minus some. The repertoire holds around 15,000 clones, with 87% as singletons. The source material was ileal tissue. This TCR came from an adult with Crohn's disease. The rearrangement joins TRBV13 to TRBJ2-7, with a tentative D call TRBD2 (6 bases). Here the CDR3 DNA reads TGTGCCAGCAGCTTAGCCCCCGGGAGCGAGCAGTACTTC. It encodes CASSLAPGSEQYF. The full variable domain, with the rest looked up from reference TRBV13 and TRBJ2-7, is AAGVIQSPRHLIKEKRETATLKCYPIPRHDTVYWYQQGPGQDPQFLISFYEKMQSDKGSIPDRFSAQQFSDYHSELNMSSLELGDSALYFCASSLAPGSEQYFGPGTRLTVT.